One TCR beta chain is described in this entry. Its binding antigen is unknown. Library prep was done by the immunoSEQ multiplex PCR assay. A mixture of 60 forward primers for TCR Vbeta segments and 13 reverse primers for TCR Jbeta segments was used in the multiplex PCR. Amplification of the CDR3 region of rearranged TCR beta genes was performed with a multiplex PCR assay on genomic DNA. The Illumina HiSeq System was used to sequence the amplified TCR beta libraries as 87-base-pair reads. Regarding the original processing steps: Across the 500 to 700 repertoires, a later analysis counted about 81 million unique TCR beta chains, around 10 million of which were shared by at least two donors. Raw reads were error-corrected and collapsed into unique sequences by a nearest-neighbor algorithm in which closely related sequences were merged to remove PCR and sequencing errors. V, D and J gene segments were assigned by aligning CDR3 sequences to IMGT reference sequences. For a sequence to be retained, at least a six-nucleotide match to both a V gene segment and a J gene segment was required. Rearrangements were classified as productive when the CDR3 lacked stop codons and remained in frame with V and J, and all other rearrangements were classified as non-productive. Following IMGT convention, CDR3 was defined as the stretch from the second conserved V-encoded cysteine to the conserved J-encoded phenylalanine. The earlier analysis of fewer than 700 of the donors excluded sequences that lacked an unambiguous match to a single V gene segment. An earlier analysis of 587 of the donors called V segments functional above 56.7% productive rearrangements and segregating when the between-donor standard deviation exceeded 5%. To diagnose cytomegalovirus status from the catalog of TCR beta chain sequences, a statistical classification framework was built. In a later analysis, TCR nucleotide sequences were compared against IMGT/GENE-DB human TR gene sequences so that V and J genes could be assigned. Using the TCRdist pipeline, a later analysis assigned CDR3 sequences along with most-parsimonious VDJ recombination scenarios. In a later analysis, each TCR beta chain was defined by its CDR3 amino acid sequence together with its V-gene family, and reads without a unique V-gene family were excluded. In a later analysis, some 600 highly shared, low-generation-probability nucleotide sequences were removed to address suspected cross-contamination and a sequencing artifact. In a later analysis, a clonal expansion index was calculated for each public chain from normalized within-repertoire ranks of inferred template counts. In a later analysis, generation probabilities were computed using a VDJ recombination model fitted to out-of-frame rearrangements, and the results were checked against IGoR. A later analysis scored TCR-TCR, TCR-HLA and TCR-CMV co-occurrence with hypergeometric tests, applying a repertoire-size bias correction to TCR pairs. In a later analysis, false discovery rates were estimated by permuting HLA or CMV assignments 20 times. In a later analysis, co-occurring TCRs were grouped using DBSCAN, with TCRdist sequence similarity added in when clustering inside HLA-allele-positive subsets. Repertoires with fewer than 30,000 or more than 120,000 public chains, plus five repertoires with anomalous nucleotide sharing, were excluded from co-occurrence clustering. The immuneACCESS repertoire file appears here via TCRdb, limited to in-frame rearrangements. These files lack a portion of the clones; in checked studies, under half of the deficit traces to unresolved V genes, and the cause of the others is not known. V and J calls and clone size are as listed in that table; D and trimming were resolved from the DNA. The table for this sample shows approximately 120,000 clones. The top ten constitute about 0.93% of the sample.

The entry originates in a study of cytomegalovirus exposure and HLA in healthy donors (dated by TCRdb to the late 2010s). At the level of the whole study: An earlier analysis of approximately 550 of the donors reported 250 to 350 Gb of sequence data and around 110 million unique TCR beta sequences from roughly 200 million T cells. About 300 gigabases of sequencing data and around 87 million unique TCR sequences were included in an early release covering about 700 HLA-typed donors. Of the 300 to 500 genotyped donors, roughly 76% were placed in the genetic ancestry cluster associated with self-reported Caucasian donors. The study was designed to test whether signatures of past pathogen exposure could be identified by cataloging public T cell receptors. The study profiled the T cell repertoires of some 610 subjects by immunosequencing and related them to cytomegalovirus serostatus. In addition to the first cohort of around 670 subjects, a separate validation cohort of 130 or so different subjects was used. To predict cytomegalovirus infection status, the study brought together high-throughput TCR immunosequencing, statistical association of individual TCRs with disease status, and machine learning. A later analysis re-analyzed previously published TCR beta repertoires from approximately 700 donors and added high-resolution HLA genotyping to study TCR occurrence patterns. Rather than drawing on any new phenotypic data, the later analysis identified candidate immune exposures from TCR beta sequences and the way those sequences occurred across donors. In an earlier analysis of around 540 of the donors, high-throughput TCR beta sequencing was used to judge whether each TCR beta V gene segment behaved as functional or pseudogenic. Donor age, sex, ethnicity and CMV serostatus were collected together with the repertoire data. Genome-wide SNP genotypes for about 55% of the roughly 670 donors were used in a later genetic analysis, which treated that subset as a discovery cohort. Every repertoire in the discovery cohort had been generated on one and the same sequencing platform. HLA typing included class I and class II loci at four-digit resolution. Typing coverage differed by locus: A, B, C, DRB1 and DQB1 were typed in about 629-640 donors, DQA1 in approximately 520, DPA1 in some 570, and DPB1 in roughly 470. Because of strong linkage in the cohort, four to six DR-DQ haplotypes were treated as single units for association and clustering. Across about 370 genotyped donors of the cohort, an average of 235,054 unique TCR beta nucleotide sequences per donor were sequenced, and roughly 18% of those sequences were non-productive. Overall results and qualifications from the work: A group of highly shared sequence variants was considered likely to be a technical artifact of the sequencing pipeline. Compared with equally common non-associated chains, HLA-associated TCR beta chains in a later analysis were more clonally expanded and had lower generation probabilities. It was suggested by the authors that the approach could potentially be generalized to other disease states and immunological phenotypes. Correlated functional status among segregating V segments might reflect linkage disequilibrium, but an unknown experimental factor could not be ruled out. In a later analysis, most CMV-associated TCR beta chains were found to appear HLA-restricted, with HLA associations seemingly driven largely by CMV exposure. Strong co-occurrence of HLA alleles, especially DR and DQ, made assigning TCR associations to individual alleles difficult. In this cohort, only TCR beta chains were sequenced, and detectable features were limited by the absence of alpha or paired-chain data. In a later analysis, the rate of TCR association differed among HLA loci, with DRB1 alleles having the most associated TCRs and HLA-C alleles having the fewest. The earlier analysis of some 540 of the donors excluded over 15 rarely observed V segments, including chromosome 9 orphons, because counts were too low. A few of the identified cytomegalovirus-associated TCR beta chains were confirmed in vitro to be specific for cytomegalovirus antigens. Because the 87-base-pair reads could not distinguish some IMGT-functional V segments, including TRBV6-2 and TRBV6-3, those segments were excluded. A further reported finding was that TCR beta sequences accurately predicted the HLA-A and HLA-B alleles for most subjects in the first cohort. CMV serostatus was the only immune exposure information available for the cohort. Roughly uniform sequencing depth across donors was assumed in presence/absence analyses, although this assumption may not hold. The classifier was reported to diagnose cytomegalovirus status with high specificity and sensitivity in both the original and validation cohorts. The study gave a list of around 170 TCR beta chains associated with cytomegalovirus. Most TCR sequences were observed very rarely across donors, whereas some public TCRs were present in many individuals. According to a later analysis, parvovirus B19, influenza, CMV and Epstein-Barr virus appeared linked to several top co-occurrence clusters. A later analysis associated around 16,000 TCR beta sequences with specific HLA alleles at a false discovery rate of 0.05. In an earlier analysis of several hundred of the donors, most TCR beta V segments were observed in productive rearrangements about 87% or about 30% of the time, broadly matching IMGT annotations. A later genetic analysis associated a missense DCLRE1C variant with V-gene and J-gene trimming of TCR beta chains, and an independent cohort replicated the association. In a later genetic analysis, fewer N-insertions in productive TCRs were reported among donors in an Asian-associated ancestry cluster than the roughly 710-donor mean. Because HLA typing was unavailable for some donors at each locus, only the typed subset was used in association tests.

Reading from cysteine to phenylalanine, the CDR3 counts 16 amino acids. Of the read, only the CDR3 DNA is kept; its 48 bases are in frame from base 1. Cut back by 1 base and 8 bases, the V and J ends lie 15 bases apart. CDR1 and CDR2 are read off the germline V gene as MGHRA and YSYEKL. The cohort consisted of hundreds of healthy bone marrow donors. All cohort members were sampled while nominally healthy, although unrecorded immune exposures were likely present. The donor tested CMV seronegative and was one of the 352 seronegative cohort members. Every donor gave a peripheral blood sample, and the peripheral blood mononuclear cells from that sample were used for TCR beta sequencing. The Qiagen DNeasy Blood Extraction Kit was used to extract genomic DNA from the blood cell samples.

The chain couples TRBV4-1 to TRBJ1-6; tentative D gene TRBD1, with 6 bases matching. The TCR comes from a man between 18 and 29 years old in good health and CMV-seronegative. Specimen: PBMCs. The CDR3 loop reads CASSQVLTGGDSPLHF. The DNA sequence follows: TGCGCCAGCAGCCAAGTCCTGACAGGTGGTGATTCACCCCTCCACTTT.